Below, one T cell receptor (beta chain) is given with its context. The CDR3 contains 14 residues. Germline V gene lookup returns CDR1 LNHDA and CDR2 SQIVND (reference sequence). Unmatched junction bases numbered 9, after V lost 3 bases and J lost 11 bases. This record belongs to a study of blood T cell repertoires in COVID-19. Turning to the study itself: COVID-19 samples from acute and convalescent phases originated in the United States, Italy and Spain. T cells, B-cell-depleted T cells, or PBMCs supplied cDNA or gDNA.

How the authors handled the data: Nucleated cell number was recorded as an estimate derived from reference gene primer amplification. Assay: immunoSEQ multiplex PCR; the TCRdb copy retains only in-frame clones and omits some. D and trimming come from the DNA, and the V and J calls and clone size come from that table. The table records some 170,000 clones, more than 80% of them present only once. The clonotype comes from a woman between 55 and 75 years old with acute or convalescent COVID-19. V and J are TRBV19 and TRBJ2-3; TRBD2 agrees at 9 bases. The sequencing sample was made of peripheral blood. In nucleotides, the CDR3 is TGTGCCAGTAGTATCCGAGCGGGTAGCGGGGGGCAGTATTTT. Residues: CASSIRAGSGGQYF.